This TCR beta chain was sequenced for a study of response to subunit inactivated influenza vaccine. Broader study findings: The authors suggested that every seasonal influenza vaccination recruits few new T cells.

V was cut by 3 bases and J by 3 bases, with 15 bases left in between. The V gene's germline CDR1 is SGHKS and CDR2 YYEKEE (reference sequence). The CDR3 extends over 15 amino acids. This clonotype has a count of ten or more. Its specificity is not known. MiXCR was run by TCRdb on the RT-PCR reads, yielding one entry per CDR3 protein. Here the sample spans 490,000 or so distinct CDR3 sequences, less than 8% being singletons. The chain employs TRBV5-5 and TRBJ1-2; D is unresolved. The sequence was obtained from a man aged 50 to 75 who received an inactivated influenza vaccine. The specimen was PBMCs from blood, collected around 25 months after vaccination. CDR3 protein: CASSSAPTVHYGYTF. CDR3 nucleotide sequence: TGTGCCAGCAGCTCCGCCCCGACCGTCCACTATGGCTACACCTTC.